This T cell receptor beta chain was observed in a study of CD8+ T cells in alopecia areata listed by TCRdb under 2018. At the level of the whole study: Treated patients were enrolled in an open-label pilot trial of oral tofacitinib at 5 to 10 mg twice daily for moderate-to-severe alopecia areata. Patients received tofacitinib for 6 to 18 months and were then followed off drug for 6 months to check for delayed response and recurrence. Clonality in the scalp was compared among normal scalp (n=4), patchy alopecia areata scalp (n=8), and alopecia totalis/universalis scalp (n=8). High-throughput TCRbeta sequencing was used to examine T cell clonal expansion in alopecia areata in both the C3H/HeJ mouse model and human patients. In humans, TCRbeta sequencing was performed on scalp tissue and on sorted CD4+ and CD8+ peripheral blood T cells from healthy controls and from patients with patchy or totalis/universalis alopecia areata. Amplification of TCRbeta CDR3 regions was done by immunoSEQ multiplex PCR using 35 Vbeta forward primers and 13 Jbeta reverse primers. Patients on tofacitinib were biopsied at baseline and after 4 and 24 weeks of treatment, and several of the patients also had a later scalp biopsy. RNA came from the PAXgene miRNA kit for fixed scalp, the miRNeasy kit for PBMCs, and the RNeasy kit for mouse skin. The SALT score, which quantifies the percentage of affected scalp surface area, was used to measure disease severity in treated patients.

Overall study results and their limits: Scalp TCR repertoire analysis is complicated because resident alphabeta T cells in normal human skin are also sequenced, whereas mouse skin is dominated by gammadelta T cells. Lesional scalp, especially in alopecia totalis/universalis, showed higher clonality and more expanded CD8+ clones than normal scalp, suggesting antigenic drive. Tofacitinib significantly decreased scalp clonality and the number of expanded CD8+ clones among the top 100 scalp clones. Shared TCR sequences between patients were less evident than in mice, which may be partly attributable to HLA diversity in the patient population. The treated cohort was small, with a single nonresponder, so links between baseline CD8+ expansion and response need larger studies. Many expanded lesional clones persisted in scalp and blood during tofacitinib treatment, which may partly explain relapse after stopping treatment.

This clone was detected a few times. Its recognized antigen is unknown. Base-call qualities are not available, and no considerably larger clone is one nucleotide away. The library was generated by the immunoSEQ multiplex PCR assay. To provide template for TCR sequencing, every sample had RNA extracted and reverse transcribed into cDNA. SuperScript III was used to make first-strand cDNA, primed with a 2:1 mix of oligo-dT and random hexamers. A synthetic immune receptor repertoire was used to gauge amplification bias, and whatever bias remained was removed computationally. As for the authors' bioinformatics: Raw reads were preprocessed for error removal, and CDR3 was defined according to IMGT conventions as running from the conserved cysteine to phenylalanine. Clonality was computed as 1 minus the Shannon entropy, with the entropy normalized by log2 of the number of productive unique TCRs. Scalp TCRbeta sequences were cross-referenced with sorted blood CD4 and CD8 repertoires so that the CD4 or CD8 identity of scalp clones could be inferred. TCRdb obtained this table from immuneACCESS and retained in-frame rearrangements with V and J assigned. These tables miss some clones; where compared with another copy, unresolved V genes account for less than half of the shortfall, and the remainder is unexplained. V and J calls and clone size are copied from that table; D and trimming were computed from the DNA. The table for this sample lists 95,000 to 100,000 clones; about 61% of them were counted only once. The ten top clones hold less than 20% of the sample.

The treatment or condition label corresponds to: oral pan-JAK inhibitor, 5-10 mg twice daily. From alopecia areata patients, peripheral blood was collected along with lesional scalp punch biopsies. After PBMCs were isolated by density centrifugation and stained for CD3, CD4 and CD8, a FACSAria was used to sort CD4+ and CD8+ T cells. This receptor was identified in a human donor with alopecia areata. The input for sequencing was CD8+ T cells sorted from blood, taken between weeks 55 and 70, from a patient treated with tofacitinib.

The CDR3 protein sequence reads: CSVVPSGVPNEQFF. The nucleotides read TGCAGCGTTGTACCTAGCGGGGTTCCCAATGAGCAGTTCTTC. The rearrangement joined TRBV29-1 to TRBJ2-1; 9 central bases correspond to TRBD2. Trimmed from V: 4 bases; trimmed from J: 6 bases; junction bases lacking a gene match: 7. From cysteine to phenylalanine, the CDR3 is 14 amino acids long. Only CDR3 DNA is held: 42 bases, read in frame from base 1. Via the germline V gene, CDR1 is SQVTM and CDR2 ANQGSEA.